The rows below give T cell receptor beta chains drawn from one sample of a study of shared clonotypes between healthy human individuals. Using immunoSEQ multiplex PCR, the repertoire was profiled, and TCRdb retains in-frame clones only, with some absent. Here the sample spans millions of clones, 85% to 95% being singletons. Material: naive CD4+ T cells from PBMCs. All receptors derive from a man between 18 and 29 years old in good health. Some clones in this sample may be carry-over from other donors' samples. The CDR3 runs from the conserved cysteine through the conserved F or W. Fields, in order: clone size, J gene, V gene, D gene, CDR3 protein, CDR3 DNA. A D gene is named only where the DNA matches it firmly. Not all rows give a size; the values are once, few, many and, for expanded clones, a class.

clone size: .; J gene: TRBJ2-7; V gene: TRBV4-3; D gene: TRBD2; CDR3 protein: CASSSLAGGRGEQYF; CDR3 DNA: TGCGCCAGCAGCTCCCTCGCCGGCGGGAGGGGCGAGCAGTACTTC
clone size: once; J gene: TRBJ2-7; V gene: TRBV6-5; D gene: .; CDR3 protein: CASSTVTYEQYF; CDR3 DNA: TGTGCCAGCAGTACCGTAACCTACGAGCAGTACTTC
clone size: .; J gene: TRBJ2-7; V gene: TRBV5-1; D gene: TRBD2; CDR3 protein: CASRGGSIYEQYF; CDR3 DNA: TGCGCCAGCAGGGGCGGGAGCATCTACGAGCAGTACTTC
clone size: once; J gene: TRBJ1-1; V gene: TRBV25-1; D gene: .; CDR3 protein: CASSGRARNTEAFF; CDR3 DNA: TGTGCCAGCAGTGGCAGGGCGAGGAACACTGAAGCTTTCTTT
clone size: once; J gene: TRBJ2-7; V gene: TRBV27; D gene: TRBD2; CDR3 protein: CASSSAGTHYEQYF; CDR3 DNA: TGTGCCAGCAGCTCAGCGGGAACCCACTACGAGCAGTACTTC
clone size: .; J gene: TRBJ2-1; V gene: TRBV5-1; D gene: .; CDR3 protein: CASSLEASNEQFF; CDR3 DNA: TGCGCCAGCAGCTTGGAGGCTAGCAATGAGCAGTTCTTC
clone size: .; J gene: TRBJ1-2; V gene: TRBV28; D gene: TRBD1; CDR3 protein: CASSSPGQGLGYTF; CDR3 DNA: TGTGCCAGCAGTTCCCCGGGACAGGGTTTAGGCTACACCTTC
clone size: .; J gene: TRBJ1-1; V gene: TRBV7-9; D gene: TRBD1; CDR3 protein: CASSLYSQGAEAFF; CDR3 DNA: TGTGCCAGCAGCTTATATTCACAGGGGGCTGAAGCTTTCTTT
clone size: once; J gene: TRBJ1-2; V gene: TRBV30; D gene: .; CDR3 protein: CAWRRAPRDYGYTF; CDR3 DNA: TGTGCCTGGAGACGAGCCCCAAGGGACTATGGCTACACCTTC
clone size: .; J gene: TRBJ2-6; V gene: TRBV7-3; D gene: .; CDR3 protein: CASSLGLLTGANVLTF; CDR3 DNA: TGTGCCAGCAGCTTAGGCCTATTAACTGGGGCCAACGTCCTGACTTTC
clone size: .; J gene: TRBJ2-2; V gene: TRBV7-6; D gene: TRBD2; CDR3 protein: CASSLEASGTASTGELFF; CDR3 DNA: TGTGCCAGCAGCTTAGAGGCTAGCGGGACAGCGAGCACCGGGGAGCTGTTTTTT
clone size: .; J gene: TRBJ2-6; V gene: TRBV18; D gene: .; CDR3 protein: CASSGTTGWANVLTF; CDR3 DNA: TGTGCCAGCTCAGGAACGACCGGCTGGGCCAACGTCCTGACTTTC
clone size: .; J gene: TRBJ2-2; V gene: TRBV9; D gene: .; CDR3 protein: CASSVNRGTGELFF; CDR3 DNA: TGTGCCAGCAGCGTAAATAGGGGTACCGGGGAGCTGTTTTTT
clone size: .; J gene: TRBJ2-1; V gene: TRBV10-3; D gene: .; CDR3 protein: CAIMGRDNEQFF; CDR3 DNA: TGTGCCATCATGGGCCGCGACAATGAGCAGTTCTTC
clone size: .; J gene: TRBJ1-3; V gene: TRBV18; D gene: .; CDR3 protein: CASSPAGGASGNTIYF; CDR3 DNA: TGTGCCAGCTCACCTGCGGGTGGGGCCTCTGGAAACACCATATATTTT
clone size: .; J gene: TRBJ2-5; V gene: TRBV18; D gene: .; CDR3 protein: CASSRLLQETQYF; CDR3 DNA: TGTGCCAGCTCGAGACTCCTACAAGAGACCCAGTACTTC
clone size: .; J gene: TRBJ2-5; V gene: TRBV7-9; D gene: .; CDR3 protein: CASSLGVSAGGGETQYF; CDR3 DNA: TGTGCCAGCAGCTTAGGGGTTTCGGCAGGGGGAGGGGAGACCCAGTACTTC
clone size: .; J gene: TRBJ1-3; V gene: TRBV15; D gene: .; CDR3 protein: CATREASAENTIYF; CDR3 DNA: TGTGCCACCAGAGAGGCCTCTGCCGAAAACACCATATATTTT